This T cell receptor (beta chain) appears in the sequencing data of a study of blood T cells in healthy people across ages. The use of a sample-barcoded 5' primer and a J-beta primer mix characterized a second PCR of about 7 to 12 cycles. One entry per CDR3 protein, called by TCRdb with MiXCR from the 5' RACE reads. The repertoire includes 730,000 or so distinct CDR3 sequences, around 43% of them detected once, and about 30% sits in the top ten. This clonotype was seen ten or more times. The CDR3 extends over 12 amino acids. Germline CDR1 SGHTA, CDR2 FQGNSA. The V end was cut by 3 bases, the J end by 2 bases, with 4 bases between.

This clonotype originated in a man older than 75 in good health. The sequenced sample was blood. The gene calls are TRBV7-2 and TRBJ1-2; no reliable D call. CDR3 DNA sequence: TGTGCCAGCAGCTTGGTCAACTATGGCTACACCTTC. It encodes CASSLVNYGYTF.